The T cell receptor beta chain described here comes from a study of OX40 agonist ivuxolimab in advanced cancers. Study context: The dose-escalation cohort was around 83% male, with a mean age of around 60 years, ranging roughly 20 to 90. Study observations and caveats: The study did not work out the antigen specificity of the expanded peripheral T cells. Expanded clones were, on average, more numerous in CD8+ T cells than in CD4+.

Here immunoSEQ multiplex PCR was the method, and the copy in TCRdb shows in-frame clones only, minus some. The sample consists of 40,000 to 55,000 clones, 85% to 95% of them appearing once. Of note for this clone: Antigen: not known.

Losses at the gene ends were 1 base for V and 5 bases for J; bases not matched to a gene: 8. CDR1 is SGHRS, CDR2 YFSETQ, per germline. The CDR3 has 15 amino acids. The source is an adult with an advanced solid tumor such as melanoma, head and neck, liver or kidney cancer. Sample: CD4+ or CD8+ T cells sorted from blood, taken in a trial of the OX40 agonist ivuxolimab. This chain joins TRBV5-1 and TRBJ2-7, with 8 bases identical to TRBD1. CDR3 protein: CASSLRAGGKDEQYF. The CDR3 DNA reads as TGCGCCAGCAGCTTGAGAGCAGGGGGCAAGGACGAGCAGTACTTC.